This is a list of T cell receptor beta chains from one sample in a study of graft-versus-host responses after intestinal transplantation. Libraries were prepared by immunoSEQ multiplex PCR; TCRdb keeps only in-frame clonotypes and omits some of them. Of about 88,000 clones in the sample, about nine tenths are singletons; the top ten hold around 0.1%. Their specific antigens are unknown. The material sequenced was unstimulated CD4+ T cells sorted from spleen or lymph node cells, taken before intestinal transplant. All receptors come from a human donor who received an intestinal transplant. Each CDR3 is given with its conserved first and last residue. A D gene is named only where the DNA matches it firmly. Clone size, where shown, is once, few, many, or a class for clones that have expanded.

d_call clone_size j_call v_call cdr3_aa cdr3_nt
. . TRBJ2-1 TRBV9 CASSVGQKQFF TGTGCCAGCAGCGTAGGGCAGAAGCAGTTCTTC
TRBD1 few TRBJ1-1 TRBV2 CASINEITGGTEAFF TGTGCCAGCATAAACGAAATAACAGGGGGCACTGAAGCTTTCTTT
. . TRBJ1-3 TRBV23-1 CASSQGKSPRNNSGNTIYF TGCGCCAGCAGTCAAGGCAAGTCCCCCAGGAATAACTCTGGAAACACCATATATTTT
. . TRBJ2-1 TRBV6-1 CASGVSGNEQFF TGTGCCAGCGGCGTTTCGGGCAATGAGCAGTTCTTC
. . TRBJ1-5 TRBV6-1 CASSERGSSGPQHF TGTGCCAGCAGTGAACGGGGATCCAGTGGGCCCCAGCATTTT
. once TRBJ2-7 TRBV2 CASSGLNFEQYF TGTGCCAGCAGTGGGCTCAATTTCGAGCAGTACTTC
. few TRBJ1-1 TRBV5-1 CASSLTANTEAFF TGCGCCAGCAGCTTGACAGCCAACACTGAAGCTTTCTTT
. . TRBJ2-1 TRBV11-2 CASSRGAVGEFF TGTGCCAGCAGCCGGGGGGCGGTAGGGGAGTTCTTC
. . TRBJ2-3 TRBV5-1 CASSFRVGRGTDTQYF TGCGCCAGCAGCTTTCGAGTGGGCAGGGGCACAGATACGCAGTATTTT
. . TRBJ1-6 TRBV5-4 CASSLAGRGYNSPLHF TGTGCCAGCAGCTTGGCTGGCAGGGGCTATAATTCACCCCTCCACTTT
. . TRBJ1-1 TRBV10-3 CAISGQILGAEAFF TGTGCCATCAGTGGACAGATACTTGGGGCTGAAGCTTTCTTT